This T cell receptor (beta chain) emerged from a study of blood T cell repertoires in COVID-19. Study context: The origin of the acute and convalescent COVID-19 samples was the United States, Italy and Spain. PBMCs, B-cell-depleted T cells, or T cells provided the cDNA or gDNA that made up the material.

This clone came up a few times. CDR1 KGHSH and CDR2 LQKENI come from the germline V gene. V lost 6 bases, J lost 5 bases, and 11 bases lay in between. The CDR3 is made up of 14 amino acids. The protocol was immunoSEQ multiplex PCR, while the TCRdb copy is restricted to in-frame clones and leaves out a portion. The sample contains 25,000 to 35,000 clones, around 83% of which appear only once. The sequencing sample was made of peripheral blood. The origin of this receptor is a human donor in a cohort sampled during active COVID-19. The chain employs TRBV18 and TRBJ1-6; D not certain. The CDR3 DNA reads as TGTGCCAGCTCCCCGTACATGGATAATTCACCCCTCCACTTT. Translation: CASSPYMDNSPLHF. Based on the CDR3 plus reference TRBV18 and TRBJ1-6, the full variable domain is NAGVMQNPRHLVRRRGQEARLRCSPMKGHSHVYWYRQLPEEGLKFMVYLQKENIIDESGMPKERFSAEFPKEGPSILRIQQVVRGDSAAYFCASSPYMDNSPLHFGNGTRLTVT.